This T cell receptor (beta chain) was captured by sequencing in a study of blood T cell repertoires in COVID-19. Germline assignment: CDR1 SQVTM and CDR2 ANQGSEA. The CDR3 has 16 residues. V was shortened by 3 bases and J by 5 bases, with 23 bases between the two germline ends. This clone was counted only a few times. The table came from immunoSEQ multiplex PCR; TCRdb's copy has only in-frame clones and leaves some out. There are some 110,000 clones in the sample; approximately 84% occur only once, and more than 13% lies in the top ten. The rearrangement links TRBV29-1 to TRBJ2-7; D not resolved. Material for sequencing was peripheral blood. This receptor was identified in a woman aged 60-75 years with acute or convalescent COVID-19. The CDR3 DNA reads TGCAGCGTTGACGGCCAAGACTCCCTCGATCCACACGAGCAGTACTTC. This codes for CSVDGQDSLDPHEQYF.